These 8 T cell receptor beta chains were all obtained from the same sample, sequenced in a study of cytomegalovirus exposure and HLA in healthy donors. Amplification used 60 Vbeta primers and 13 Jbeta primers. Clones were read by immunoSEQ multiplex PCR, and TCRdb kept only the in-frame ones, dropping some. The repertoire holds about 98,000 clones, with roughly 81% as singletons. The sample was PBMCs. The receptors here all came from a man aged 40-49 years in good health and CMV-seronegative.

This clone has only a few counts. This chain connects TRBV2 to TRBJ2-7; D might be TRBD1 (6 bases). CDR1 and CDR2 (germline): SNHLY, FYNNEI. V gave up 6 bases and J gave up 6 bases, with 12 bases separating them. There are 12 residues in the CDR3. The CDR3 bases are TGTGCCAGCAGAAACAGGGATCGCGAGCAGTACTTC. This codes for CASRNRDREQYF.

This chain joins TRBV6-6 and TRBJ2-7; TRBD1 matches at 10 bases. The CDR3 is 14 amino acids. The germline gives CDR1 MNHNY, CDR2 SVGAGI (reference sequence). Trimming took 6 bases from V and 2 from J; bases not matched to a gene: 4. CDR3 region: CASRGTGEAYEQYF. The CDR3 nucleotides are TGTGCCAGCAGGGGGACAGGGGAAGCCTACGAGCAGTACTTC.

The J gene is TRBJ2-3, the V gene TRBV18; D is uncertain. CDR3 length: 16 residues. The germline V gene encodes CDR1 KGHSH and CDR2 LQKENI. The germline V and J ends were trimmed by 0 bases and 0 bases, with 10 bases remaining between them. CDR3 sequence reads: CASSPPSRPSTDTQYF. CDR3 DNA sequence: TGTGCCAGCTCACCACCGAGCAGGCCTAGCACAGATACGCAGTATTTT.

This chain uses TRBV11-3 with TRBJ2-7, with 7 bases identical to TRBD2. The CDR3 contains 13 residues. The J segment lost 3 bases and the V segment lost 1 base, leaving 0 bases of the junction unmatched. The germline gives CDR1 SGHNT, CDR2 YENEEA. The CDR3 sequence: CASSLGGGYEQYF. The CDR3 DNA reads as TGTGCCAGCAGCTTAGGGGGGGGCTACGAGCAGTACTTC. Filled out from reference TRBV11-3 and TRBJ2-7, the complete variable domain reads EAGVVQSPRYKIIEKKQPVAFWCNPISGHNTLYWYLQNLGQGPELLIRYENEEAVDDSQLPKDRFSAERLKGVDSTLKIQPAELGDSAVYLCASSLGGGYEQYFGPGTRLTVT.

CDR3 sequence: CSVYFRSHRGEGYGYTF. DNA of the CDR3: TGCAGCGTCTACTTTCGATCACACAGGGGGGAGGGTTATGGCTACACCTTC. This chain connects TRBV29-1 to TRBJ1-2; TRBD1 matches 8 bases. The CDR3 is 17 residues long. The V segment lost 6 bases and the J segment 5 bases; nucleotides outside the gene matches: 20. The V gene's germline CDR1 is SQVTM and CDR2 ANQGSEA.

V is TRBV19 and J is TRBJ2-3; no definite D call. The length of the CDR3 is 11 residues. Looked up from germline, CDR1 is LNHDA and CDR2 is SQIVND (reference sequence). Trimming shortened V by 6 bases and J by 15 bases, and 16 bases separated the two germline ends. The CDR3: CASRSQVFLYF. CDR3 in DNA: TGTGCCAGTAGAAGTCAGGTCTTTCTATATTTT.

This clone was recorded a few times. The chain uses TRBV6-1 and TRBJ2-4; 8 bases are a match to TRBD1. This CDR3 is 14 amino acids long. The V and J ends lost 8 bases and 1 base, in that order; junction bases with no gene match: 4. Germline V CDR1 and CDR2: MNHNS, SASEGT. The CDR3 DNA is TGTGCCAGCTGGGACAGGATGGCCAAAAACATTCAGTACTTC. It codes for CASWDRMAKNIQYF.

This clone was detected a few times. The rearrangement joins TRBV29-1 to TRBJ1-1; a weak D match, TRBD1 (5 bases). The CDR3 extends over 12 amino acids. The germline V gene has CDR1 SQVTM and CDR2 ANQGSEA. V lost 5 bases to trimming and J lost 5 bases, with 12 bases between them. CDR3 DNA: TGCAGCGTTCGACGGGGGTCAACTGAAGCTTTCTTT. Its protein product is CSVRRGSTEAFF.